The clone carrying this T cell receptor (beta chain) was observed a single time. Its antigen remains unknown. Using quantitative 5'-RACE with molecular barcodes, the authors made TCR beta libraries. TCRdb reanalysed the 5' RACE reads using MiXCR and keeps one entry per CDR3 protein. The sample contains about 260,000 distinct CDR3 sequences, around 20% of which appear only once. V lost 5 bases to trimming and J lost 5 bases; unmatched junction nucleotides: 13. CDR3 length equals 16 residues. CDR1 is MNHEY and CDR2 is SMNVEV in the germline V gene (reference sequence). The data belong to a study of CD8 T cells in ankylosing spondylitis. Broader study findings: In the blood and synovial fluid of reactive arthritis, some motif variants had been previously reported. The study identified a TCR beta motif of fewer than 10 highly homologous variants that appeared characteristic of ankylosing spondylitis blood.

This sequence was found in a male donor with ankylosing spondylitis or in good health (not recorded which). The source material was blood, either unsorted or a sorted T cell fraction (not recorded which). The chain is built from TRBV27 and TRBJ2-5, with 8 bases fitting TRBD2. As DNA, the CDR3 is TGTGCCAGCAGTCCCATTCCCCAGCGGGAGATGGAGACCCAGTACTTC. Its protein product is CASSPIPQREMETQYF.